These 22 T cell receptor beta chains came from one sample sequenced in a study of T cell responses to AZD1222 COVID-19 vaccine. Here immunoSEQ multiplex PCR was the method, and the copy in TCRdb shows in-frame clones only, minus some. This table holds 130,000 to 150,000 clones, around 90% found once. Sequenced material: peripheral blood, taken on day 0 of AZD1222 vaccination. These receptors all come from an adult in good health.

This chain connects TRBV4-3 to TRBJ2-1, with D possibly being TRBD1 or TRBD2 (6 bases each). From germline, CDR1 is LGHNA and CDR2 YSLEER. V was shortened by 0 bases and J by 3 bases, with 12 bases between the two germline ends. The CDR3 has 16 amino acids. As DNA, the CDR3 is TGCGCCAGCAGCCAAGAGTTACAGGGACTCTACAATGAGCAGTTCTTC. Its translation: CASSQELQGLYNEQFF.

The rearrangement links TRBV12-5 to TRBJ1-5, with D possibly matching TRBD1 (5 bases). CDR3 length equals 16 residues. V dropped 0 bases and J dropped 3 bases, with 12 bases sitting between them. Germline values: CDR1 LGHNT, CDR2 FRNRAP. This CDR3 is CASGLVAGSYNQPQHF. The CDR3 DNA reads TGTGCTAGTGGTTTGGTGGCAGGGAGTTACAATCAGCCCCAGCATTTT.

The rearrangement joins TRBV14 to TRBJ1-1; unclear D gene. V was shortened by 1 base and J by 1 base, with 10 bases between the two germline ends. This CDR3 has 15 residues. Germline CDR1 reads SGHDN; CDR2 reads FVKESK. The CDR3 region is CASSQVLVWNTEAFF. In DNA form, the CDR3 reads TGTGCCAGCAGCCAAGTATTGGTCTGGAACACTGAAGCTTTCTTT.

The chain links TRBV7-3 to TRBJ2-7, with a possible D match to TRBD1 (6 bases). The CDR3 is 16 amino acids. V lost 1 base, J lost 3 bases, and 16 bases lay in between. Germline assignment: CDR1 SGHTA and CDR2 FQGTGA. The CDR3 loop is CASSLIHGEQGYEQYF. The CDR3 DNA reads TGTGCCAGCAGCTTAATTCACGGGGAACAGGGCTACGAGCAGTACTTC.

This chain connects TRBV18 to TRBJ1-1; D perhaps matches TRBD1 (5 bases). V was shortened by 3 bases and J by 11 bases, with 22 bases between the two germline ends. CDR1 and CDR2 from the germline V gene are KGHSH and LQKENI. The CDR3 consists of 15 residues. CDR3 DNA: TGTGCCAGCTCACCCGCCCAAATCGCAGGGCGGGATGCTTTCTTT. Translating it yields CASSPAQIAGRDAFF.

This chain links TRBV11-2 with TRBJ1-6; possibly TRBD1 for D (6 bases). The CDR3 spans 15 residues. Deletions cut 3 bases from V and 6 bases from J, with 12 bases between. The germline gives CDR1 SGHAT, CDR2 FQNNGV. CDR3 nucleotide sequence: TGTGCCAGCAGCTTTGGGGGCGCTTTTAATTCACCCCTCCACTTT. This encodes CASSFGGAFNSPLHF.

The chain uses TRBV7-7 and TRBJ1-4; D unresolved. The CDR3 contains 14 residues. V was clipped by 1 base and J by 10 bases, with 13 bases between them. Germline CDR1 is SSHAT and CDR2 is FNYEAQ (reference sequence). The DNA for the CDR3 is TGTGCCAGCAGCTTAGAAGTGGGAGCGGGAAAACTGTTTTTT. Translating it yields CASSLEVGAGKLFF.

The chain uses TRBV18 and TRBJ1-1; D unclear. V was clipped by 2 bases and J by 1 base, with 11 bases between them. This CDR3 contains 15 residues. Germline-derived CDR1 and CDR2 are KGHSH and LQKENI. The CDR3 bases are TGTGCCAGCTCACCATCCGGCCAAAGGAACACTGAAGCTTTCTTT. Translated: CASSPSGQRNTEAFF.

V gene TRBV5-6 combines with J gene TRBJ2-3; TRBD1 matches at 10 bases. Germline lookup yields CDR1 SGHDT and CDR2 YYEEEE. This CDR3 region has 16 residues. J lost 2 bases, V lost 3 bases, and 6 bases had no gene match. Here the CDR3 reads CASSSIGTGATDTQYF. The CDR3, as DNA: TGTGCCAGCAGCTCAATTGGGACAGGGGCCACAGATACGCAGTATTTT. Supplemented by reference TRBV5-6 and TRBJ2-3, the full variable domain reads DAGVTQSPTHLIKTRGQQVTLRCSPKSGHDTVSWYQQALGQGPQFIFQYYEEEERQRGNFPDRFSGHQFPNYSSELNVNALLLGDSALYLCASSSIGTGATDTQYFGPGTRLTVL.

The V gene is TRBV30, the J gene TRBJ1-5; 7 bases match TRBD1. The germline V gene encodes CDR1 GTSNPN and CDR2 SVGIG (reference sequence). Trimming at V came to 7 bases and at J to 5 bases, leaving 8 bases not matched to a gene. CDR3 length: 13 residues. CDR3 protein: CAYTGDSDQPQHF. CDR3 nucleotide sequence: TGTGCCTACACCGGGGACAGTGATCAGCCCCAGCATTTT.

V usage is TRBV5-6 and J usage is TRBJ1-2, with 8 bases lining up with TRBD1. V trimming: 4 bases; J trimming: 6 bases; junction bases outside the gene matches: 8. The germline V gene encodes CDR1 SGHDT and CDR2 YYEEEE. The CDR3 is 14 amino acids. CDR3 protein: CASSPDRVWNGYTF. CDR3 DNA: TGTGCCAGCAGCCCGGACAGGGTTTGGAATGGCTACACCTTC.

This rearrangement joins TRBV20-1 to TRBJ2-3; D perhaps matches TRBD2 (6 bases). The CDR3 runs to 15 residues. V was pared by 3 bases and J by 0 bases, with 13 bases between. Germline lookup yields CDR1 DFQATT and CDR2 SNEGSKA (reference sequence). CDR3 sequence: CSASQGGTSTDTQYF. CDR3 in DNA: TGCAGTGCTAGTCAAGGAGGGACTAGCACAGATACGCAGTATTTT.

V and J are TRBV15 and TRBJ2-1, with TRBD1 as a possible D gene (5 bases). CDR1 and CDR2 (germline): LNHNV, YYDKDF (reference sequence). The CDR3 consists of 13 residues. Deletions cut 1 base from V and 7 bases from J, with 8 bases between. The CDR3 nucleotides read TGTGCCACCAGCAGAGGGGGCTATAATGAGCAGTTCTTC. Residues: CATSRGGYNEQFF. Together with reference TRBV15 and TRBJ2-1, the CDR3 gives the full variable domain: DAMVIQNPRYQVTQFGKPVTLSCSQTLNHNVMYWYQQKSSQAPKLLFHYYDKDFNNEADTPDNFQSRRPNTSFCFLDIRSPGLGDTAMYLCATSRGGYNEQFFGPGTRLTVL.

The gene calls are TRBV9 and TRBJ1-4, with D possibly TRBD1 on 5 matching bases. This CDR3 contains 16 residues. V gave up 1 base and J gave up 7 bases, with 17 bases separating them. Germline CDR1 reads SGDLS; CDR2 reads YYNGEE. In DNA form, the CDR3 reads TGTGCCAGCAGCGTATCCTCAGGGACTCTGGGTGAAAAACTGTTTTTT. The encoded protein is CASSVSSGTLGEKLFF.

The chain combines TRBV3-1 (or the pseudogene TRBV3-2) with TRBJ1-1; D possibly corresponds to TRBD1 (5 bases). Germline V gene sequence: CDR1 LGHDT, CDR2 YNNKEL (reference sequence). This CDR3 contains 15 residues. Trimming removed 2 bases at V and 7 bases at J, with 17 bases between. CDR3: CASSQRIGRALEAFF. As DNA, the CDR3 is TGTGCCAGCAGCCAAAGGATTGGCAGGGCTCTTGAAGCTTTCTTT.

V is TRBV10-1 and J is TRBJ1-5; TRBD1 might be the D (5 bases). CDR3 length: 13 residues. CDR1 and CDR2 (germline): WNHNN, SYGVQD (reference sequence). Trimming cost V 6 bases and J 7 bases, with 13 bases left between them. The CDR3 bases are TGCGCCAGCAGAGCAGGGTTACCCCAGCCCCAGCATTTT. This translates into CASRAGLPQPQHF.

The table lists this clone with a count of one. The CDR3 DNA reads as TGTGCCACCAGTGAGGTGGGGGCGGGCAATCAGCCCCAGCATTTT. Translated: CATSEVGAGNQPQHF. This chain connects TRBV24-1 to TRBJ1-5; tentative D call: TRBD1 (6 bases). The V gene's germline CDR1 is KGHDR and CDR2 SFDVKD. Between the trimmed V and J ends, which lost 4 bases and 2 bases, there was a span of 11 bases. There are 15 residues in the CDR3.

V gene TRBV6-1 combines with J gene TRBJ2-3, with D maybe TRBD1 (6 bases). The CDR3 sequence is 15 residues long. Trimming left V 3 bases short and J 1 base short, with 11 bases between. The germline V gene has CDR1 MNHNS and CDR2 SASEGT. The CDR3 spells CASSEVKGGTDTQYF. DNA of the CDR3: TGTGCCAGCAGTGAGGTGAAGGGGGGCACAGATACGCAGTATTTT.

This chain connects TRBV4-2 to TRBJ1-5; D ambiguous. The CDR3 spans 15 residues. Per the germline V gene, CDR1 is LGHNA and CDR2 is YNFKEQ. V lost 3 bases to trimming and J lost 6 bases, with 15 bases between them. The CDR3 is CASSQVRQAGQPQHF. Written as DNA, the CDR3 is TGTGCCAGCAGCCAGGTTAGACAAGCCGGTCAGCCCCAGCATTTT.

This clone was detected once. The rearrangement uses TRBV2 and TRBJ2-5; D is unresolved. The CDR3 has 15 residues. The V and J ends lost 4 bases and 5 bases respectively, with 17 bases between them. CDR1 is SNHLY and CDR2 is FYNNEI in the germline V gene. The CDR3 DNA is TGTGCCAGCAGTGTTACACCCAACAATGGGGAGACCCAGTACTTC. It encodes CASSVTPNNGETQYF.

This clone showed up just once. The chain joins TRBV11-2 to TRBJ2-2; 7 bases line up with TRBD2. Germline CDR1 SGHAT, CDR2 FQNNGV. With V trimmed by 3 bases and J by 7 bases, 8 bases remained unmatched. This CDR3 comprises 15 residues. CDR3 in DNA: TGTGCCAGCAGCTTTGGGGGGAGGGCCGTCGGGGAGCTGTTTTTT. Its translation: CASSFGGRAVGELFF.

This CDR3 is CASSQGVEAFF. CDR3 sequence (DNA): TGCGCCAGCAGCCAAGGGGTTGAAGCTTTCTTT. This chain uses TRBV4-1 with TRBJ1-1; D is unresolved. The CDR3 loop spans 11 amino acids. V was pared by 1 base and J by 7 bases, with 4 bases between. Germline CDR1 and CDR2: MGHRA and YSYEKL.